This T cell receptor beta chain was captured in a study of T cells in Graves' hyperthyroidism and ophthalmopathy. In regard to this clonotype: Its antigen is as yet unknown.

V dropped 2 bases and J dropped 4 bases, with 9 bases sitting between them. The CDR3 length is 14 residues. Germline CDR1 is SGHDN and CDR2 is FVKESK. Overall study results and limits: Progression to ophthalmopathy was predicted a median of approximately 6.4 months early.

Stable Graves' hyperthyroidism denoted no ophthalmopathy progression over 18 months. Not enrolled were patients with uncontrolled infection, other autoimmune disease, pregnancy or lactation. The investigators amplified TCR beta CDR3 regions from RNA transcripts. A first-round RT-PCR of the TCR CDR3 used the HTBI primer set. MiXCR, applied by TCRdb to the multiplex PCR reads, yields one record per CDR3 protein. Of roughly 200,000 distinct CDR3 sequences listed, about a sixth are singletons. The rearrangement joins TRBV14 to TRBJ1-3, with TRBD1 as a possible D gene (5 bases). Sequenced sample: blood. The sequence came from a man in his forties with Graves' hyperthyroidism. CDR3 in amino acids: CASSQSRGGNTIYF. The CDR3 DNA reads as TGTGCCAGCAGCCAATCCCGGGGCGGAAACACCATATATTTT.